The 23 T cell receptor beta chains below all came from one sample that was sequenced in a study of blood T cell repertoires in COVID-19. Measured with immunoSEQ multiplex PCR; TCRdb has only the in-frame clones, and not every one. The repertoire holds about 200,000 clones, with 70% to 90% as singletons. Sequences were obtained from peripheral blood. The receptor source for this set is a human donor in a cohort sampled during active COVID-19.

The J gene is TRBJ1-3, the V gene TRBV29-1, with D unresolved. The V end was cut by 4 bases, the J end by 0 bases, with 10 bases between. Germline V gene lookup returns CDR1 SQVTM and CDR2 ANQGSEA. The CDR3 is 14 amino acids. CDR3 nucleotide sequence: TGCAGCGTTGGGTTTGGCAGCTCTGGAAACACCATATATTTT. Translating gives CSVGFGSSGNTIYF.

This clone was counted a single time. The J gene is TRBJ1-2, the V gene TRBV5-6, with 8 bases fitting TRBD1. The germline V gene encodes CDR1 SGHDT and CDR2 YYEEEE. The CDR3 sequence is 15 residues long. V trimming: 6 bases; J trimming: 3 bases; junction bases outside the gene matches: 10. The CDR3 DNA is TGTGCCAGCACCACCCGACAGGGGCCAGACTATGGCTACACCTTC. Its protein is CASTTRQGPDYGYTF.

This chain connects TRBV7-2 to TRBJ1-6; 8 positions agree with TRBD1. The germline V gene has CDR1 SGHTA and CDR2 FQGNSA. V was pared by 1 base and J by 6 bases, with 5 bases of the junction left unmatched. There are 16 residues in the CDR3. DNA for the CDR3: TGTGCCAGCAGCTTAGTACAACAGGGGGGTAATTCACCCCTCCACTTT. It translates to CASSLVQQGGNSPLHF.

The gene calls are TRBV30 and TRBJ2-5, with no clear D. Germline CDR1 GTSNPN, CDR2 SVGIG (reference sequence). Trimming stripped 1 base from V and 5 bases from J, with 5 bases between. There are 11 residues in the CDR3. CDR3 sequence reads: CAWSDWETQYF. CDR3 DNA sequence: TGTGCCTGGAGTGACTGGGAGACCCAGTACTTC.

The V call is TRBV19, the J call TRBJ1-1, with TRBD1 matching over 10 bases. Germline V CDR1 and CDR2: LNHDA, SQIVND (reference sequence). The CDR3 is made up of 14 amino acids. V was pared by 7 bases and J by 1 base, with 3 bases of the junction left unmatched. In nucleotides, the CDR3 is TGTGCCAGTATCCGACAGGGGGCGAACACTGAAGCTTTCTTT. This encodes CASIRQGANTEAFF. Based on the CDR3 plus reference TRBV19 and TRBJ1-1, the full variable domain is DGGITQSPKYLFRKEGQNVTLSCEQNLNHDAMYWYRQDPGQGLRLIYYSQIVNDFQKGDIAEGYSVSREKKESFPLTVTSAQKNPTAFYLCASIRQGANTEAFFGQGTRLTVV.

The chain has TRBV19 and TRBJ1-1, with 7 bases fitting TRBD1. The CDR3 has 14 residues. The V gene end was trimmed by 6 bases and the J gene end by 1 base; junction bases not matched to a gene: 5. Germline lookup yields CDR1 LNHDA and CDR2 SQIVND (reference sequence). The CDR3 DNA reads TGTGCCAGTAGGGAAGGGGGCCCGAACACTGAAGCTTTCTTT. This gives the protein CASREGGPNTEAFF.

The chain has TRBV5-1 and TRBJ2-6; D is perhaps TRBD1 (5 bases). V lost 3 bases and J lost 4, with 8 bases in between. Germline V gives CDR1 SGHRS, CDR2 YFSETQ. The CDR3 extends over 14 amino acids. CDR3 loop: CASSSYRGANVLTF. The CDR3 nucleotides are TGCGCCAGCAGCTCCTACAGGGGGGCCAACGTCCTGACTTTC.

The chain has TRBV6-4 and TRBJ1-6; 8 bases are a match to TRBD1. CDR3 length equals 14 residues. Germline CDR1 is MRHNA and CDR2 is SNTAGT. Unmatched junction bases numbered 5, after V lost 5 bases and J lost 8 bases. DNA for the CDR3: TGTGCCAGCAGTCCCAGGGGGCGAGATTCACCCCTCCACTTT. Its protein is CASSPRGRDSPLHF.

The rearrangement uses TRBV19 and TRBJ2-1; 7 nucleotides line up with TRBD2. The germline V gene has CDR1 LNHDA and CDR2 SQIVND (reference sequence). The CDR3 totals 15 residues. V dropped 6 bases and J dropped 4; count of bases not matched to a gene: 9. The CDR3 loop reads CASSLKRGRYNEQFF. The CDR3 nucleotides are TGTGCCAGTAGCCTCAAGCGGGGCCGGTACAATGAGCAGTTCTTC.

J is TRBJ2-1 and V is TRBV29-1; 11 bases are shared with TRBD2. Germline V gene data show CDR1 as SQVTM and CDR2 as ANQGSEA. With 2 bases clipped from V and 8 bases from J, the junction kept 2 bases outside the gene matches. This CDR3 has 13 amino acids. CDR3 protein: CSVEKLAGDEQFF. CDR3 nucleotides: TGCAGCGTTGAAAAACTAGCGGGAGATGAGCAGTTCTTC.

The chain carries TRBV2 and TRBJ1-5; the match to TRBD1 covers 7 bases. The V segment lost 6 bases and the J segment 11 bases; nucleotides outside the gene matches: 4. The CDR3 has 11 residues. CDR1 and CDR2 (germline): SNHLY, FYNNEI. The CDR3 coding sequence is TGTGCCAGCAGGGAGGACAGGACCCAGCATTTT. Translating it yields CASREDRTQHF.

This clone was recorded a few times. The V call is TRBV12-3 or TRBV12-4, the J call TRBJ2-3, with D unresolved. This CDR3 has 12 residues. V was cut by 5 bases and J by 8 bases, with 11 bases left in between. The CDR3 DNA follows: TGTGCCAGCAGTCCCATTGCGGCTACGCAGTATTTT. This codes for CASSPIAATQYF.

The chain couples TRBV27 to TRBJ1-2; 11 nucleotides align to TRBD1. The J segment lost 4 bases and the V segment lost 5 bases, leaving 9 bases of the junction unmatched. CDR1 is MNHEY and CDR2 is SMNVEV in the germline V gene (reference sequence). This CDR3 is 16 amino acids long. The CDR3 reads CASSPLGTGGTYGYTF. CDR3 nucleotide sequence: TGTGCCAGCAGTCCTCTAGGGACAGGGGGTACCTATGGCTACACCTTC.

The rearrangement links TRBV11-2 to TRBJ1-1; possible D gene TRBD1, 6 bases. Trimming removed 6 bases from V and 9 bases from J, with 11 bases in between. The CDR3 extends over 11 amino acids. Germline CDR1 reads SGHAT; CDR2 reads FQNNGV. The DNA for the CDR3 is TGTGCCAGCAGAAAGGACAGCCAAGCTTTCTTT. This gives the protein CASRKDSQAFF.

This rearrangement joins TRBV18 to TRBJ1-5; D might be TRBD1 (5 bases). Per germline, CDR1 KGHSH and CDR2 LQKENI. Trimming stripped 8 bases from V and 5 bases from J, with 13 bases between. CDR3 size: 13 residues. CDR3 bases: TGTGCCAGCAATAAACAGGAAGATCAGCCCCAGCATTTT. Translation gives CASNKQEDQPQHF. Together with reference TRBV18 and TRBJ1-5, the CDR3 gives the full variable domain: NAGVMQNPRHLVRRRGQEARLRCSPMKGHSHVYWYRQLPEEGLKFMVYLQKENIIDESGMPKERFSAEFPKEGPSILRIQQVVRGDSAAYFCASNKQEDQPQHFGDGTRLSIL.

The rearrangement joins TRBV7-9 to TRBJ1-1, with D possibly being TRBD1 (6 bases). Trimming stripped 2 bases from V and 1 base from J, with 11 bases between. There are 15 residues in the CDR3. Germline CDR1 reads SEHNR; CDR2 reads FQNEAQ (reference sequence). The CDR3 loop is CASSLNTGRNTEAFF. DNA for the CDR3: TGTGCCAGCAGCTTAAATACAGGGAGGAACACTGAAGCTTTCTTT.

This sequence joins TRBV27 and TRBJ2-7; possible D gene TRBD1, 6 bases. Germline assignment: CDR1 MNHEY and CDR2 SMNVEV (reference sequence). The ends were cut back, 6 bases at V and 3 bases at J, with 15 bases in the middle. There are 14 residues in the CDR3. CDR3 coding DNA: TGTGCCAGCAGCCACAACAGGGCCAACTACGAGCAGTACTTC. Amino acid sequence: CASSHNRANYEQYF.

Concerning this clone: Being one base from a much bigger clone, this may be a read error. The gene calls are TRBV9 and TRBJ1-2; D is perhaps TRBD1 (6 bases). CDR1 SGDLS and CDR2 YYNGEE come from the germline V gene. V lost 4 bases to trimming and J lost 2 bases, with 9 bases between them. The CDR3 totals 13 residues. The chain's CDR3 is CASSPTGNYGYTF. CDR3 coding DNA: TGTGCCAGCAGCCCTACAGGGAACTATGGCTACACCTTC.

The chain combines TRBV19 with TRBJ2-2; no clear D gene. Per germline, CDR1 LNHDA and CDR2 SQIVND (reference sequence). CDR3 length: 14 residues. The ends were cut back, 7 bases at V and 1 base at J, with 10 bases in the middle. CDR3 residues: CASTTDRNTGELFF. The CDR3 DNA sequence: TGTGCCAGTACCACAGACCGGAACACCGGGGAGCTGTTTTTT.

In DNA form, the CDR3 reads TGTGCCAGCAGCGGGACTAGCGGGAGTACGCAGTATTTT. It is translated as CASSGTSGSTQYF. The chain links TRBV9 to TRBJ2-3, with TRBD2 matching over 13 bases. CDR1 and CDR2 from the germline V gene are SGDLS and YYNGEE. The V segment lost 3 bases and the J segment 8 bases; nucleotides outside the gene matches: 0. The CDR3 is 13 residues long.

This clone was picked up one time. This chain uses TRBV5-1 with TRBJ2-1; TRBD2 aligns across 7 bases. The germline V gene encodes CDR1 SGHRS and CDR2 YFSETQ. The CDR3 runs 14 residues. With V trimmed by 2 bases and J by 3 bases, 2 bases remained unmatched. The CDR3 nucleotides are TGCGCCAGCAGCTTAAGGACTAGCTACAATGAGCAGTTCTTC. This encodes CASSLRTSYNEQFF. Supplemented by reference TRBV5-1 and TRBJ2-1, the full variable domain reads KAGVTQTPRYLIKTRGQQVTLSCSPISGHRSVSWYQQTPGQGLQFLFEYFSETQRNKGNFPGRFSGRQFSNSRSEMNVSTLELGDSALYLCASSLRTSYNEQFFGPGTRLTVL.

This CDR3 is CASSPYYYSNQPQHF. In DNA, the CDR3 is TGTGCCAGCAGTCCCTATTACTATAGCAATCAGCCCCAGCATTTT. The genes are TRBV2 and TRBJ1-5; D is unresolved. The V gene's germline CDR1 is SNHLY and CDR2 FYNNEI. This CDR3 comprises 15 residues. The ends were cut back, 5 bases at V and 0 bases at J, with 11 bases in the middle.

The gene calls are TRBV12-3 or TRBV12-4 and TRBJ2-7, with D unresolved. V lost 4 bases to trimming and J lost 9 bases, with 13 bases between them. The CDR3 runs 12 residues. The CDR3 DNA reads TGTGCCAGCAGTTGGGTCCCCTCAGGGCAGTACTTC. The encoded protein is CASSWVPSGQYF.